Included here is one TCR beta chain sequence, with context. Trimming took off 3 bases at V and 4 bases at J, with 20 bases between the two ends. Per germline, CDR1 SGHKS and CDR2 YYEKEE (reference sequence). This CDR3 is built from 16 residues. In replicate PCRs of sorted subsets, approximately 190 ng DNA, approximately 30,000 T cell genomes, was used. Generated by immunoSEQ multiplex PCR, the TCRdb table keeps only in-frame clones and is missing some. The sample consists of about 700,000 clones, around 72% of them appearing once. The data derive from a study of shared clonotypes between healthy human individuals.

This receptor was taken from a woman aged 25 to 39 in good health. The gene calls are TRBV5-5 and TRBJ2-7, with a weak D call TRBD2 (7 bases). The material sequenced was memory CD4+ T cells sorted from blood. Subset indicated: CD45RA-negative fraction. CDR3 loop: CASSSGGASGMYEQYF. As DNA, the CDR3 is TGTGCCAGCAGCTCCGGGGGCGCTAGCGGAATGTACGAGCAGTACTTC. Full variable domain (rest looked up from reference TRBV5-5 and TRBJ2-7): DAGVTQSPTHLIKTRGQQVTLRCSPISGHKSVSWYQQVLGQGPQFIFQYYEKEERGRGNFPDRFSARQFPNYSSELNVNALLLGDSALYLCASSSGGASGMYEQYFGPGTRLTVT.